A selection of T cell receptor beta chains follows, all from one sample in a study of CD8 T cells in ankylosing spondylitis. TCRdb used MiXCR to reprocess the 5' RACE reads, holding one entry per CDR3 protein. The profile shows more than 400,000 distinct CDR3 sequences, approximately 5.3% of them singletons. The sequencing input was blood, either unsorted or a sorted T cell fraction (not recorded which). The receptors derive from a male donor with ankylosing spondylitis. The CDR3 runs from the conserved cysteine through the conserved F or W. Fields, in order: clone size, D gene, J gene, V gene, CDR3 DNA, CDR3 protein. D genes are given only for firm matches. Rows may omit the clone size; those that give it use once, few, many or a size class.

.,.,TRBJ2-1,TRBV28,TGTGCCAGCAGTCCTACAGGGGGGGGTATTTACAATGAGCAGTTCTTC,CASSPTGGGIYNEQFF
many,TRBD1,TRBJ1-2,TRBV9,TGTGCCAGCAGCGTGGTGGACAGGGCTGGCTACACCTTC,CASSVVDRAGYTF
many,TRBD1,TRBJ1-1,TRBV7-9,TGTGCCAGCAGCTTAGCCCAGGGGGGCACTGAAGCTTTCTTT,CASSLAQGGTEAFF
many,.,TRBJ1-1,TRBV12-3/TRBV12-4,TGTGCCAGCAGTTCCGGCCGGGGGACTGAAGCTTTCTTT,CASSSGRGTEAFF
.,.,TRBJ1-2,TRBV7-9,TGTGCCAGCAGCACCAGGGAGGCTAACTATGGCTACACCTTC,CASSTREANYGYTF
few,TRBD2,TRBJ2-1,TRBV27,TGTGCCAGCAGTGAGTTCAGCGGGAGGGCCGGATATGAGCAGTTCTTC,CASSEFSGRAGYEQFF
once,.,TRBJ2-1,TRBV5-4,TGTGCCAGCAGCTTGGCCGCCGGGGGTAGCGGTCGCAAGCAGTTCTTC,CASSLAAGGSGRKQFF
many,TRBD2,TRBJ2-7,TRBV27,TGTGCCAGCAGTTTACTAGCGGGAGGCCACGAGCAGTACTTC,CASSLLAGGHEQYF
many,TRBD1,TRBJ2-1,TRBV25-1,TGTGCCAGCAGTGATATGACAGGGGCCCCCAATTACAATGAGCAGTTCTTC,CASSDMTGAPNYNEQFF
many,.,TRBJ2-7,TRBV7-2,TGTGCCAGCAGCTATACAGGGAGCTACGAGCAGTACTTC,CASSYTGSYEQYF
.,.,TRBJ2-7,TRBV12-5,TGTGCTAGTGCCTTTGGGCCAATGCCCGAGCAGTACTTC,CASAFGPMPEQYF
many,TRBD1,TRBJ1-1,TRBV7-3,TGTGCCAGCAGCTTAGCTCCGGGACAGGTGAACACTGAAGCTTTCTTT,CASSLAPGQVNTEAFF
many,.,TRBJ2-5,TRBV29-1,TGCAGCGTCGTTTCGGGCCGGGGAGAGACCCAGTACTTC,CSVVSGRGETQYF
many,TRBD1,TRBJ1-6,TRBV7-8,TGTGCCAGCAGCCCCGGGACAGGAATACTTAATTCACCCCTCCACTTT,CASSPGTGILNSPLHF
many,.,TRBJ2-7,TRBV27,TGTGCCAGCAGTTTTTGGCAGGGCTACGAGCAGTACTTC,CASSFWQGYEQYF
many,.,TRBJ1-1,TRBV4-1,TGCGCCACCTCCGACTCCACTGAAGCTTTCTTT,CATSDSTEAFF
many,.,TRBJ1-4,TRBV5-1,TGCGCCAGCAAGGGGTCCGACAGGAATGAAAAACTGTTTTTT,CASKGSDRNEKLFF
many,.,TRBJ2-5,TRBV29-1,TGCAGCGTTGGCCAGAACCAAGAGACCCAGTACTTC,CSVGQNQETQYF
many,.,TRBJ1-2,TRBV29-1,TGCAGCGTTGCCGACCCTAACTATGGCTACACCTTC,CSVADPNYGYTF
many,.,TRBJ1-5,TRBV12-3/TRBV12-4,TGTGCCAGCAGCCCGGGGGCAGCGAACTATCAGCCCCAGCATTTT,CASSPGAANYQPQHF
many,.,TRBJ2-2,TRBV20-1,TGCAGTGCCGACAGTAGGACGAACACCGGGGAGCTGTTTTTT,CSADSRTNTGELFF
many,TRBD2,TRBJ2-3,TRBV24-1,TGTGCCACCAGTACCTCCGGGGTAGCGGGAGTTCCAGATACGCAGTATTTT,CATSTSGVAGVPDTQYF
few,.,TRBJ2-7,TRBV29-1,TGCAGCGTTGGGCTCATTTTGGGCTACGAGCAGTACTTC,CSVGLILGYEQYF
many,.,TRBJ1-1,TRBV7-2,TGTGCCAGCAGCCCTCCGGGGGCGGGTACTGAAGCTTTCTTT,CASSPPGAGTEAFF
many,.,TRBJ2-5,TRBV7-2,TGTGCCAGCAGCTTACTTTGGGGAGAGACCCAGTACTTC,CASSLLWGETQYF
many,.,TRBJ2-7,TRBV27,TGTGCCAGCAGTATTTACGAGCAGTACTTC,CASSIYEQYF
many,TRBD1,TRBJ2-7,TRBV20-1,TGCAGTGCTAGCCAGGGGGCGGGCGAGCAGTACTTC,CSASQGAGEQYF
many,.,TRBJ2-1,TRBV7-2,TGTGCCAGCAGCTTAGACCTGAGCTCCTACAATGAGCAGTTCTTC,CASSLDLSSYNEQFF